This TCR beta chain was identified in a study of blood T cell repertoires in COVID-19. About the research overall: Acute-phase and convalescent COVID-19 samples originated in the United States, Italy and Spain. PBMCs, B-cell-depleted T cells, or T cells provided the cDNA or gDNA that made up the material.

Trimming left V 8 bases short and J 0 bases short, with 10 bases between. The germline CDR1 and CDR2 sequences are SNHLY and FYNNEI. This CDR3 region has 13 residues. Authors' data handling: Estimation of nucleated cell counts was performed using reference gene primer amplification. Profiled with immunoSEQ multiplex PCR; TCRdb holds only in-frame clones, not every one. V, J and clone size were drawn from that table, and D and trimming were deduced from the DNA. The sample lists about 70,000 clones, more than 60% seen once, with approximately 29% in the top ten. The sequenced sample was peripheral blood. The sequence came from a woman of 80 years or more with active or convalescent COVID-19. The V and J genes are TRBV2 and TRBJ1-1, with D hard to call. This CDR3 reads CASLEEMNTEAFF. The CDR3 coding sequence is TGTGCCAGCCTCGAGGAGATGAACACTGAAGCTTTCTTT.